The clone carrying this TCR beta chain was counted at least ten times. Its antigen is unknown. J was trimmed by 4 bases and V by 3 bases; bases with no gene match: 1. The CDR3 has 14 residues. The V gene's germline CDR1 is SGHVS and CDR2 FQNEAQ. This sample is part of a study of response to subunit inactivated influenza vaccine. Study-wide findings and caveats: Authors suggested few new T cells are recruited by each seasonal influenza vaccination.

TCRdb reprocessed the RT-PCR reads via MiXCR and lists one record per CDR3 protein. The top ten hold less than 7% of the sample, which has 650,000 to 800,000 distinct CDR3 sequences, around 14% seen once. The chain employs TRBV7-8 and TRBJ2-7, with 12 bases that match TRBD2. The specimen was PBMCs from blood, collected roughly 15 days before vaccination. The receptor was derived from a man aged 50 to 59 who received an inactivated influenza vaccine. CDR3 coding DNA: TGTGCCAGCAGCTTGACTAGCGGGGGTTACGAGCAGTACTTC. It yields the protein CASSLTSGGYEQYF.